The 16 T cell receptor beta chains given below trace back to one sample, sequenced in a study of blood T cell repertoires in COVID-19 (TCRdb year 2020). The receptor library was made with the immunoSEQ multiplex PCR assay. Here the immuneACCESS table is served through TCRdb, limited to in-frame sequences with V and J called. Missing clones are a known gap in these copies; in checked studies unresolved V genes cover under half, and the rest lacks a known reason. The sample table shows about 60,000 clones, and around four fifths are seen once. Together, the top ten hold around 6.5% of the sample. The sample taken for sequencing was peripheral blood. These TCRs come from a human donor in a cohort sampled during active COVID-19.

The CDR3 DNA sequence: TGTGCCAGCACCCGAGTTCCGGGTTCGGCCAAAAACATTCAGTACTTC. Amino acids: CASTRVPGSAKNIQYF. The chain uses TRBV5-4 and TRBJ2-4; D is unresolved. The CDR3 loop spans 16 amino acids. The V gene lost 6 bases and the J gene lost 1 base, with 17 bases spanning the gap. Per germline, CDR1 SGHNT and CDR2 YYREEE (reference sequence).

V is TRBV18 and J is TRBJ1-1; maybe TRBD1 (5 bases). The germline V gene encodes CDR1 KGHSH and CDR2 LQKENI. CDR3 length: 15 amino acids. Trimming took off 5 bases at V and 3 bases at J, with 16 bases between the two ends. This chain's CDR3 is CASSSSRDGDTEAFF. DNA of the CDR3: TGTGCCAGCTCATCCTCCAGGGATGGGGACACTGAAGCTTTCTTT. The variable domain in full, completed from reference TRBV18 and TRBJ1-1, reads NAGVMQNPRHLVRRRGQEARLRCSPMKGHSHVYWYRQLPEEGLKFMVYLQKENIIDESGMPKERFSAEFPKEGPSILRIQQVVRGDSAAYFCASSSSRDGDTEAFFGQGTRLTVV.

The V and J genes are TRBV12-3 or TRBV12-4 and TRBJ1-2; 8 bases agree with TRBD1. Trimming removed 5 bases from V and 7 bases from J; junction bases left unmatched: 6. CDR3 length: 13 residues. The chain's CDR3 is CASSHRGNRGYTF. Here the CDR3 DNA reads TGTGCCAGCAGTCACAGGGGGAACCGTGGCTACACCTTC.

The V and J genes are TRBV3-1 (or the pseudogene TRBV3-2) and TRBJ1-1, with 7 bases that match TRBD1. This CDR3 contains 13 residues. Germline CDR1 reads LGHDT; CDR2 reads YNNKEL (reference sequence). The J segment lost 6 bases and the V segment lost 2 bases, leaving 3 bases of the junction unmatched. CDR3 region: CASSQWQGAEAFF. The CDR3 nucleotides are TGTGCCAGCAGCCAATGGCAGGGGGCTGAAGCTTTCTTT.

This chain uses TRBV12-5 with TRBJ1-1; 8 bases are shared with TRBD1. Per germline, CDR1 LGHNT and CDR2 FRNRAP. The CDR3 loop spans 15 amino acids. V gave up 1 base and J gave up 1 base; unmatched junction bases: 2. The CDR3 DNA reads TGTGCTAGTGGTTTGGCAGGGGGCGAGAACACTGAAGCTTTCTTT. It encodes CASGLAGGENTEAFF.

The rearrangement uses TRBV12-5 and TRBJ2-7, with D maybe TRBD1 (5 bases). The CDR3 totals 14 residues. V was cut by 3 bases and J by 2 bases, with 11 bases left in between. Germline assignment: CDR1 LGHNT and CDR2 FRNRAP. Written as DNA, the CDR3 is TGTGCTAGTGGTTTCGCCAGGGCTACCTACGAGCAGTACTTC. This encodes CASGFARATYEQYF.

V is TRBV2 and J is TRBJ1-3; D ambiguous. Per the germline V gene, CDR1 is SNHLY and CDR2 is FYNNEI. Trimming left V 4 bases short and J 0 bases short, with 7 bases between. There are 14 residues in the CDR3. The CDR3 region is CASSALTSGNTIYF. As DNA, the CDR3 is TGTGCCAGCAGTGCACTTACCTCTGGAAACACCATATATTTT.

The chain has TRBV12-3 or TRBV12-4 and TRBJ1-2; 7 positions agree with TRBD1. V gave up 6 bases and J gave up 7 bases; unmatched junction bases: 5. There are 12 residues in the CDR3. The CDR3 is CASRLTGSGYTF. The CDR3 region has the DNA TGTGCCAGCAGGCTGACAGGGTCTGGCTACACCTTC.

This clone was detected once. The V gene is TRBV2, the J gene TRBJ2-2; D unclear. V lost 3 bases and J 0 bases, leaving 8 bases between the germline ends. The CDR3 loop spans 15 amino acids. The germline CDR1 and CDR2 sequences are SNHLY and FYNNEI. CDR3 nucleotides: TGTGCCAGCAGTGACACTACCGCGAACACCGGGGAGCTGTTTTTT. Residues: CASSDTTANTGELFF.

The V and J genes are TRBV3-1 (or the pseudogene TRBV3-2) and TRBJ1-1, with D maybe TRBD1 (5 bases). The CDR3 sequence is 15 residues long. Deletions cut 6 bases from V and 5 bases from J, with 19 bases between. CDR1 and CDR2 from the germline V gene are LGHDT and YNNKEL (reference sequence). The CDR3, as DNA: TGTGCCAGCAGGCGCGAAAAGGGGTTTTCTACTGAAGCTTTCTTT. The encoded protein is CASRREKGFSTEAFF.

J is TRBJ2-1 and V is TRBV11-3, with TRBD2 matching over 7 bases. Trimming removed 3 bases from V and 6 bases from J; junction bases left unmatched: 5. CDR3 size: 14 residues. Germline V lookup: CDR1 SGHNT, CDR2 YENEEA. DNA for the CDR3: TGTGCCAGCAGCTTTGCGGGAGCGCGCAATGAGCAGTTCTTC. Translated, it gives CASSFAGARNEQFF.

This chain connects TRBV19 to TRBJ2-7; 9 bases align to TRBD2. Unmatched junction bases numbered 2, after V lost 5 bases and J lost 3 bases. This CDR3 comprises 13 residues. Germline loops: CDR1 LNHDA, CDR2 SQIVND (reference sequence). The CDR3 loop reads CASSRSGSYEQYF. CDR3 nucleotides: TGTGCCAGTAGTCGTAGCGGGAGCTACGAGCAGTACTTC.

The rearrangement uses TRBV5-6 and TRBJ1-1, with D possibly TRBD1 on 6 matching bases. The V end lost 4 bases, the J end lost 5 bases, and 24 bases lay between the germline ends. Per the germline V gene, CDR1 is SGHDT and CDR2 is YYEEEE. The CDR3 spans 17 residues. The CDR3 here is CASSPDRRGAVRTEAFF. DNA for the CDR3: TGTGCCAGCAGCCCTGATAGGCGGGGGGCGGTGAGGACTGAAGCTTTCTTT.

This chain connects TRBV18 to TRBJ2-3; no firm D call. Trimming pared 2 bases from V and 5 bases from J, leaving 14 bases between. Germline assignment: CDR1 KGHSH and CDR2 LQKENI. The CDR3 runs 15 residues. CDR3 nucleotides: TGTGCCAGCTCACCAGTAATATCGTTAGAAGATACGCAGTATTTT. Amino acids: CASSPVISLEDTQYF.

This rearrangement joins TRBV15 to TRBJ1-1; the D is unclear. CDR1 and CDR2 from the germline V gene are LNHNV and YYDKDF (reference sequence). Trimming removed 8 bases from V and 0 bases from J, with 4 bases in between. The CDR3 is made up of 11 amino acids. CDR3 loop: CATRVNTEAFF. The DNA for the CDR3 is TGTGCCACCCGCGTGAACACTGAAGCTTTCTTT.

The J gene is TRBJ1-5, the V gene TRBV18; 7 bases line up with TRBD1. The CDR3 sequence is 13 residues long. Germline V CDR1 and CDR2: KGHSH, LQKENI. The junction had 6 bases not matched to a gene; V was cut back by 6 bases and J by 7 bases. The chain's CDR3 is CASSAGTEQPQHF. CDR3 DNA: TGTGCCAGCTCTGCCGGGACAGAGCAGCCCCAGCATTTT.